These T cell receptor beta chains were read from a single sample in a study of naive and memory T cell subsets. TCRdb itself ran the UMI-ligation and nested PCR reads through MiXCR, one entry per CDR3 protein. The data show 19,000 or so distinct CDR3 sequences, with 11% seen just once and over 15% held by the top ten. Sequenced sample: central memory CD8+ T cells from blood. The receptors stem from a human donor in good health. The CDR3 runs from the conserved cysteine through the conserved F or W. D genes are given only for firm matches. A row's size may be missing; if present it is once, few, many or a size class.

TGTGCCAGCAGCTTAAACTACGGGACTAGCGGGAGTTACAATGAGCAGTTCTTC | CASSLNYGTSGSYNEQFF | TRBV11-2 | TRBD2 | TRBJ2-1 | many
TGTGCCAGCAGAGCTCCCAGGGGCACAGATACGCAGTATTTT | CASRAPRGTDTQYF | TRBV27 | - | TRBJ2-3 | many
TGCAGCGTTGTAAGGAGTAACTATGGCTACACCTTC | CSVVRSNYGYTF | TRBV29-1 | - | TRBJ1-2 | many
TGCAGCGTCAGGGGGCGTGAAGCTTTCTTT | CSVRGREAFF | TRBV29-1 | TRBD1 | TRBJ1-1 | many
TGTGCCAGCAGCCAAGATCCAGCGGGAGTGACAGATACGCAGTATTTT | CASSQDPAGVTDTQYF | TRBV4-2 | TRBD2 | TRBJ2-3 | many
TGCAGCGTTGAATTCCCTCGGGGAGGGCCGGAAGCTTTCTTT | CSVEFPRGGPEAFF | TRBV29-1 | - | TRBJ1-1 | many
TGCAGCGTTGACGAGGGGAACGGTCAGCCCCAGCATTTT | CSVDEGNGQPQHF | TRBV29-1 | - | TRBJ1-5 | few
TGTGCCAGCAGCCGAGCGGGAAGCACAGATACGCAGTATTTT | CASSRAGSTDTQYF | TRBV9 | TRBD2 | TRBJ2-3 | few
TGTGCCAGTAGTATATCTAGCGGGAGGGTCCACTACTACAATGGGCAGTTCTTC | CASSISSGRVHYYNGQFF | TRBV19 | TRBD2 | TRBJ2-1 | -
TGTGCCAGCACCCCGGCGGTCTCCTACAATGAGCAGTTCTTC | CASTPAVSYNEQFF | TRBV2 | - | TRBJ2-1 | medium-sized
TGTGCCACCATTGTAAGACTTTCTAGCACAGATACGCAGTATTTT | CATIVRLSSTDTQYF | TRBV27 | - | TRBJ2-3 | many
TGTGCCAGCAGCCTAGGGACATTCTCTGGAAACACCATATATTTT | CASSLGTFSGNTIYF | TRBV12-3/TRBV12-4 | - | TRBJ1-3 | many
TGTGCCAGCAGTCAGGGACTAGCGGGAGTGGCAGATACGCAGTATTTT | CASSQGLAGVADTQYF | TRBV2 | TRBD2 | TRBJ2-3 | many
TGTGCCAGCAGCCTGAGACCTGATTCTAGACGGGAGACCCAGTACTTC | CASSLRPDSRRETQYF | TRBV7-2 | - | TRBJ2-5 | many
TGTGCCAGCAGTTTAGGTTGGACCTACAATGAGCAGTTCTTC | CASSLGWTYNEQFF | TRBV27 | - | TRBJ2-1 | few
TGCAGCGTATCCGACGGGCCGGGGCCCCAGCATTTT | CSVSDGPGPQHF | TRBV29-1 | - | TRBJ1-5 | many
TGTGCCAGCGCCACAGGGGTAGACAATCAGCCCCAGCATTTT | CASATGVDNQPQHF | TRBV12-3/TRBV12-4 | TRBD1 | TRBJ1-5 | many
TGTGCCACCAGTGATTGGGCTAGCGGGAGCTACGAGCAGTACTTC | CATSDWASGSYEQYF | TRBV24-1 | TRBD2 | TRBJ2-7 | few
TGTGCCAGCAGCTTAGCGGTGGGACTAGCGGACAATGAGCAGTTCTTC | CASSLAVGLADNEQFF | TRBV13 | TRBD2 | TRBJ2-1 | few
TGTGCCAGCAGCTCCGGACAGGGGGCGAGGGAGACCCAGTACTTC | CASSSGQGARETQYF | TRBV7-9 | TRBD1 | TRBJ2-5 | -
TGTGCCAGCAGTCCACACCCTAGCGGGATCTACAATGAGCAGTTCTTC | CASSPHPSGIYNEQFF | TRBV7-2 | TRBD2 | TRBJ2-1 | many
TGTGCCAGCAGTTTTCTCGACACGACAGGGCCCTTGAACACTGAAGCTTTCTTT | CASSFLDTTGPLNTEAFF | TRBV6-5 | TRBD1 | TRBJ1-1 | many
TGTGCCAGCAGTCCCTTTAGTGCGGGAGGGGCCTACGAGCAGTACTTC | CASSPFSAGGAYEQYF | TRBV12-3/TRBV12-4 | TRBD2 | TRBJ2-7 | -
TGTGCCAGCAGTTTAGGACAGACCGGGGAGCTGTTTTTT | CASSLGQTGELFF | TRBV27 | - | TRBJ2-2 | -
TGTGGCTACTCGGGACTCTCCTACAATGAGCAGTTCTTC | CGYSGLSYNEQFF | TRBV7-9 | - | TRBJ2-1 | few
TGTGCCAGTACCACGGAGGGGCTAGCGGGATTTTCCTACAATGAGCAGTTCTTC | CASTTEGLAGFSYNEQFF | TRBV19 | TRBD2 | TRBJ2-1 | -
TGTGCCAGCAGTTTCTATGGACATAGCGCTAATGAAAAACTGTTTTTT | CASSFYGHSANEKLFF | TRBV27 | - | TRBJ1-4 | medium-sized
TGCAGTGCTAGAGATCTCGAGGGGAGAGAGCAGTACTTC | CSARDLEGREQYF | TRBV20-1 | - | TRBJ2-7 | few
TGTGCCAGCAGTGAGGGGCGATCCCGGGACAGGGCCCGAGAGACCCAGTACTTC | CASSEGRSRDRARETQYF | TRBV6-2/TRBV6-3 | TRBD1 | TRBJ2-5 | few
TGCGCCAGCAGCCAAGATTCTAGGGTTCCGAATCAGCCCCAGCATTTT | CASSQDSRVPNQPQHF | TRBV4-1 | - | TRBJ1-5 | many
TGTGCCAGCAGCGGTAGCGGGCTGTCCTACAATGAGCAGTTCTTC | CASSGSGLSYNEQFF | TRBV9 | TRBD2 | TRBJ2-1 | few